This passage covers 7 T cell receptor beta chains from one sample sequenced in a study of blood T cell repertoires in COVID-19. The repertoire was sequenced with immunoSEQ multiplex PCR; TCRdb's copy has only in-frame clones and lacks some. The data contain approximately 170,000 clones, roughly nine tenths of them singletons. Sequencing used peripheral blood. These receptors all stem from a woman aged 60-75 years with COVID-19, enrolled during active disease.

CDR3 sequence reads: CATSRDVRGPQHF. CDR3 DNA sequence: TGTGCCACCAGCAGAGATGTAAGAGGGCCCCAGCATTTT. The V gene is TRBV15, the J gene TRBJ1-5; D uncertain. The germline gives CDR1 LNHNV, CDR2 YYDKDF (reference sequence). The CDR3 sequence is 13 residues long. Trimming removed 0 bases from V and 9 bases from J, with 9 bases in between.

The chain carries TRBV7-2 and TRBJ2-1; 7 positions match TRBD1. The CDR3 runs 16 residues. V was pared by 5 bases and J by 5 bases, with 12 bases of the junction left unmatched. The V gene's germline CDR1 is SGHTA and CDR2 FQGNSA. The CDR3 reads CASSPRQGLRNNEQFF. The CDR3 DNA reads TGTGCCAGCAGCCCGAGACAGGGTCTGAGGAACAATGAGCAGTTCTTC.

The J gene is TRBJ2-5, the V gene TRBV9; TRBD2 is a possible D gene (6 bases). V lost 4 bases, J lost 5 bases, and 18 bases lay in between. CDR1 SGDLS and CDR2 YYNGEE come from the germline V gene. The CDR3 has 15 residues. The CDR3 DNA reads as TGTGCCAGCAGCTCCTTAGCAGGGACTGGGGAGACCCAGTACTTC. Amino acid sequence: CASSSLAGTGETQYF.

V gene TRBV7-8 combines with J gene TRBJ2-1; 9 nucleotides line up with TRBD2. Losses at the gene ends were 1 base for V and 8 bases for J; bases not matched to a gene: 9. Germline CDR1 SGHVS, CDR2 FQNEAQ. The CDR3 spans 16 residues. The CDR3: CASSLVSGRVFHEQFF. In DNA form, the CDR3 reads TGTGCCAGCAGCTTAGTTAGCGGGAGAGTATTCCATGAGCAGTTCTTC.

CDR3 residues: CASSAHVETSGISEQFF. The CDR3 nucleotides are TGTGCCAGCAGTGCCCACGTTGAGACTAGCGGGATTAGCGAGCAGTTCTTC. The V gene is TRBV9, the J gene TRBJ2-1, with 11 positions matching TRBD2. Germline V gene sequence: CDR1 SGDLS, CDR2 YYNGEE. V trimming: 5 bases; J trimming: 10 bases; junction bases outside the gene matches: 17. The CDR3 sequence is 17 residues long.

V is TRBV4-1 and J is TRBJ1-4; D gene ambiguous. The length of the CDR3 is 15 residues. The germline V gene encodes CDR1 MGHRA and CDR2 YSYEKL. V was pared by 4 bases and J by 8 bases, with 17 bases between. CDR3 sequence reads: CASSLRGRLEEKLFF. The DNA of the CDR3 is TGCGCCAGCAGCCTCCGGGGTCGACTGGAAGAAAAACTGTTTTTT.

The rearrangement links TRBV5-1 to TRBJ2-1; 13 bases agree with TRBD2. With V trimmed by 4 bases and J by 12 bases, 10 bases remained unmatched. The CDR3 loop spans 15 amino acids. The germline CDR1 and CDR2 sequences are SGHRS and YFSETQ. DNA for the CDR3: TGCGCCAGCAGCGCTGCCGGGACTAGCGGGACCACGCAGTTCTTC. It specifies CASSAAGTSGTTQFF. Using reference TRBV5-1 and TRBJ2-1 for the parts outside the CDR3, the full variable domain is KAGVTQTPRYLIKTRGQQVTLSCSPISGHRSVSWYQQTPGQGLQFLFEYFSETQRNKGNFPGRFSGRQFSNSRSEMNVSTLELGDSALYLCASSAAGTSGTTQFFGPGTRLTVL.